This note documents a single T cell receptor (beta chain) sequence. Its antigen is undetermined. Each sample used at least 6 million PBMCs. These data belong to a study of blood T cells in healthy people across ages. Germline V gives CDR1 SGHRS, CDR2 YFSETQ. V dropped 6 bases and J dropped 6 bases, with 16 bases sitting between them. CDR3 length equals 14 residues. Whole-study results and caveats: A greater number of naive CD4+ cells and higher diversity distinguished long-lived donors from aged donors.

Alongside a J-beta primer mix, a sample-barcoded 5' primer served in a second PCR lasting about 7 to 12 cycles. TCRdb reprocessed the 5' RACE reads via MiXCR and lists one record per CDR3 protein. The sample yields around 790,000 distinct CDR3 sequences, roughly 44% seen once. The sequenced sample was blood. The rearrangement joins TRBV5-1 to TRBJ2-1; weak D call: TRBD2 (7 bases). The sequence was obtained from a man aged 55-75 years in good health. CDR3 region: CASTSGGGSNEQFF. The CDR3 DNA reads TGCGCCAGCACCTCGGGGGGCGGTAGCAATGAGCAGTTCTTC.